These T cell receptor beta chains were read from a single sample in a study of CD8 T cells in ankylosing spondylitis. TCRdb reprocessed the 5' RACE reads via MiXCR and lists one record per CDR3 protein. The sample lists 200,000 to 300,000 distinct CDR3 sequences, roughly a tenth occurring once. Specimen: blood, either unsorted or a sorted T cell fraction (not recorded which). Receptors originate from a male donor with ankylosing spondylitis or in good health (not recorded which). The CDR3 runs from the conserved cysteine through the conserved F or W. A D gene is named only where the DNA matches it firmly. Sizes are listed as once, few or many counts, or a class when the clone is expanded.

TGCGCCAGCAGCCAACCCGGGACTAGCGGGAGTCAAAACATTCAGTACTTC | CASSQPGTSGSQNIQYF | many | TRBJ2-4 | TRBD2 | TRBV4-1
TGTGCCATCAGTGATAAGGGAGACAGCTATGGCTACACCTTC | CAISDKGDSYGYTF | many | TRBJ1-2 | . | TRBV10-3
TGCAGTGCAAGACAGTCCGCCTACGAGCAGTACTTC | CSARQSAYEQYF | many | TRBJ2-7 | . | TRBV20-1
TGTGCCAGCAGGGGGGACCTCACAGATACGCAGTATTTT | CASRGDLTDTQYF | few | TRBJ2-3 | . | TRBV2
TGCGCCAGCAGCGTCCAGGAGGGGAAACTGTTTTTT | CASSVQEGKLFF | many | TRBJ1-4 | . | TRBV5-1
TGCAGTGCTAGTTCCAAAGGAGAAAAACTGTTTTTT | CSASSKGEKLFF | many | TRBJ1-4 | . | TRBV20-1
TGTGCCAGCAGCTTATCAGCGGGAACCTACGAGCAGTACTTC | CASSLSAGTYEQYF | few | TRBJ2-7 | TRBD2 | TRBV7-2
TGTGCCAGCGAGGCTAGCGGGAGTAACACCGGGGAGCTGTTTTTT | CASEASGSNTGELFF | many | TRBJ2-2 | TRBD2 | TRBV2
TGTGCCAGCAGTCGGGATTGGGACACCACAGATACGCAGTATTTT | CASSRDWDTTDTQYF | many | TRBJ2-3 | . | TRBV12-3/TRBV12-4
TGCGCCAGCTCTCAACAGGGGTACCAAGAGACCCAGTACTTC | CASSQQGYQETQYF | many | TRBJ2-5 | TRBD1 | TRBV4-1